This section outlines one TCR beta chain sequence together with its context. The germline V gene encodes CDR1 SGHNT and CDR2 YENEEA. V was pared by 5 bases and J by 0 bases, with 14 bases between. This CDR3 comprises 15 residues. This sample was included in a study of PD-1 blockade in mismatch repair-deficient tumors. TCRdb keeps only in-frame clones here, not all; method: immunoSEQ multiplex PCR. This table holds 35,000 to 40,000 clones, around 75% found once. V usage is TRBV11-3 and J usage is TRBJ2-7, with D perhaps TRBD2 (6 bases). This receptor was taken from an adult with mismatch repair-deficient cancer. Sequenced material: peripheral blood, taken 4 weeks after starting pembrolizumab. The CDR3 sequence is CASSADYRSSYEQYF. CDR3 nucleotide sequence: TGTGCCAGCAGCGCGGACTATAGGAGCTCCTACGAGCAGTACTTC.